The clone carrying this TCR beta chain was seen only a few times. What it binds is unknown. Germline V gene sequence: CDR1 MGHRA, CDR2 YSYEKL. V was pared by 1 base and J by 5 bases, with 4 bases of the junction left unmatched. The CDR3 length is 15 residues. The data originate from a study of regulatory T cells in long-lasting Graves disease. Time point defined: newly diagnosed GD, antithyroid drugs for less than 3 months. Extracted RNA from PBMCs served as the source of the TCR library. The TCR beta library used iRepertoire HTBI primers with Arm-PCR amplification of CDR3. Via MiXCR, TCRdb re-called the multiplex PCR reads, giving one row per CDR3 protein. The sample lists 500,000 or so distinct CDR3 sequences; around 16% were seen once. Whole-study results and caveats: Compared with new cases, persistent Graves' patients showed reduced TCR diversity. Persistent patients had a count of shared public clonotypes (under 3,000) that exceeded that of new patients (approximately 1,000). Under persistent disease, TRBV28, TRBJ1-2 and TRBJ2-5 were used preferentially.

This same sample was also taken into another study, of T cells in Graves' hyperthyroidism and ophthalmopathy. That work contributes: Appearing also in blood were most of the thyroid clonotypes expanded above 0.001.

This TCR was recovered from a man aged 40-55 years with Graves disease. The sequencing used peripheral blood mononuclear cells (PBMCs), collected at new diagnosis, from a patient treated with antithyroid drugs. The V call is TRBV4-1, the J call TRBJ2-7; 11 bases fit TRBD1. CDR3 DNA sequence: TGCGCCAGCAGCCAAGTAGGGGGACAGGGGGACGAGCAGTACTTC. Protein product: CASSQVGGQGDEQYF.